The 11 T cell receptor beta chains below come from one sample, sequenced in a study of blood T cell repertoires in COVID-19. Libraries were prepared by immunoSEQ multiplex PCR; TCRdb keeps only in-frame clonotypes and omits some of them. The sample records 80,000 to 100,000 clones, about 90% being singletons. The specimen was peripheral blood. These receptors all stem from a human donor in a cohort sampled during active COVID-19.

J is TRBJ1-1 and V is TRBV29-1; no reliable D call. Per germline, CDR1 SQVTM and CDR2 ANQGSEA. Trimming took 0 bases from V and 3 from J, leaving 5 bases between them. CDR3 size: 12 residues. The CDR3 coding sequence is TGCAGCGTTGAAGATCAATACACTGAAGCTTTCTTT. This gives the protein CSVEDQYTEAFF.

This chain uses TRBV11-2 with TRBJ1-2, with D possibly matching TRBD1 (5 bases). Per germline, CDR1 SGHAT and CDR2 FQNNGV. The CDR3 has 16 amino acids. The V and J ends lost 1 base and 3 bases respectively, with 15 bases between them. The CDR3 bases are TGTGCCAGCAGCTTAGCCCAGGGTCGCCCCTACTATGGCTACACCTTC. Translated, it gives CASSLAQGRPYYGYTF.

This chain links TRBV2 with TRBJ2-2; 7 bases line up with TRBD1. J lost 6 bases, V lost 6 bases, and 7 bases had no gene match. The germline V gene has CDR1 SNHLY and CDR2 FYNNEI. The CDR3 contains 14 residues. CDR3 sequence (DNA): TGTGCCAGCAGAGTCGACAGGGCGGCCGGGGAGCTGTTTTTT. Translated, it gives CASRVDRAAGELFF.

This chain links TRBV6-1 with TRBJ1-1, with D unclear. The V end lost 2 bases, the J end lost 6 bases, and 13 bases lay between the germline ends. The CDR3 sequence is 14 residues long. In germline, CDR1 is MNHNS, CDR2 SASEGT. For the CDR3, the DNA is TGTGCCAGCAGTGAAATCTGGGAGGAGGCTGAAGCTTTCTTT. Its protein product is CASSEIWEEAEAFF.

Written as DNA, the CDR3 is TGTGCCAGCAGCTTAGATTTAGCATCGGGGATAACTAATGAAAAACTGTTTTTT. It is translated as CASSLDLASGITNEKLFF. The chain combines TRBV7-6 with TRBJ1-4; D gene uncertain. Germline assignment: CDR1 SGHVS and CDR2 FNYEAQ. The CDR3 contains 18 residues. Trimming shortened V by 1 base and J by 1 base, and 16 bases separated the two germline ends.

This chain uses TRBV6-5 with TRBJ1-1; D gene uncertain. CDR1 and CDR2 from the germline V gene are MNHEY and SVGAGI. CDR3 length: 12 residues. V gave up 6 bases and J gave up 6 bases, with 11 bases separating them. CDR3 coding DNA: TGTGCCAGCAGGTCCCTCGGGGCTGAAGCTTTCTTT. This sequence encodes CASRSLGAEAFF.

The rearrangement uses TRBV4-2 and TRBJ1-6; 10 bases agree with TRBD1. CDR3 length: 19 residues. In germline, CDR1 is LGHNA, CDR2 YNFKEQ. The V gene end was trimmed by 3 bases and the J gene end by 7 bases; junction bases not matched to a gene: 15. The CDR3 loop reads CASSHGGTGAPLQNSPLHF. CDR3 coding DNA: TGTGCCAGCAGCCATGGTGGGACAGGGGCTCCTCTTCAAAATTCACCCCTCCACTTT.

The CDR3 DNA reads as TGTGCCAGTAGTCCCCCCCTGGGGCAGGGAGGCACTGAAGCTTTCTTT. It yields the protein CASSPPLGQGGTEAFF. The chain carries TRBV19 and TRBJ1-1, with a tentative D call TRBD1 (5 bases). Germline assignment: CDR1 LNHDA and CDR2 SQIVND (reference sequence). The CDR3 totals 16 residues. Between the trimmed V and J ends, which lost 5 bases and 4 bases, there was a span of 20 bases.

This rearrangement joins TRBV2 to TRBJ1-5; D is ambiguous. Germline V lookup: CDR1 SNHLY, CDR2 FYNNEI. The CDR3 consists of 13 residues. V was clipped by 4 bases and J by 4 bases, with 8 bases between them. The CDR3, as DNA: TGTGCCAGCAGTGTTTCCCGGAATCAGCCCCAGCATTTT. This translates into CASSVSRNQPQHF.

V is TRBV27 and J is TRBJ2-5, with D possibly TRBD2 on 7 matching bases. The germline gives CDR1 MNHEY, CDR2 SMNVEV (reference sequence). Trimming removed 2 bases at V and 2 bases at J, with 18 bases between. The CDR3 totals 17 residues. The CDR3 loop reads CASSLRGGFGLQETQYF. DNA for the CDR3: TGTGCCAGCAGTTTAAGGGGGGGGTTCGGGCTGCAAGAGACCCAGTACTTC.

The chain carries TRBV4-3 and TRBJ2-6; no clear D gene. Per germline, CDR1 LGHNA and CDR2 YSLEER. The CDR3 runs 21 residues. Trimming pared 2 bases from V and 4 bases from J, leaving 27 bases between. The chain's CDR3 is CASSQLYRSERLLPGANVLTF. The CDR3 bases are TGCGCCAGCAGCCAATTGTATAGGTCCGAGAGACTCCTCCCGGGGGCCAACGTCCTGACTTTC.